A single sample gave rise to the 20 T cell receptor beta chains below, sequenced in a study of blood T cell repertoires in COVID-19. Assay used: immunoSEQ multiplex PCR; TCRdb lists only in-frame clones, some missing. Counted here are under 250,000 clones, 65% to 85% occurring once; the ten biggest clones make up about 4.5%. Sequencing used PBMCs or T cells enriched from blood (not recorded which). These receptors originate from a man between 25 and 39 years old with acute COVID-19.

This sequence joins TRBV6-4 and TRBJ2-3, with TRBD1 matching over 12 bases. The germline V gene encodes CDR1 MRHNA and CDR2 SNTAGT. The trim removed 6 bases at V and 4 bases at J, leaving 5 bases unmatched. The CDR3 is made up of 15 amino acids. The CDR3 DNA is TGTGCCAGCAGCCCCGGGACAGGGGGCCCAGATACGCAGTATTTT. It codes for CASSPGTGGPDTQYF.

This clone was seen more than once but under ten times. This chain uses TRBV7-9 with TRBJ1-1, with no clear D. This CDR3 is built from 12 residues. The V gene's germline CDR1 is SEHNR and CDR2 FQNEAQ (reference sequence). Between the trimmed V and J ends, which lost 5 bases and 4 bases, there was a span of 8 bases. The CDR3 nucleotides read TGTGCCAGCAGCCTTACGAGCACTGAAGCTTTCTTT. Translated, it gives CASSLTSTEAFF.

CDR3 nucleotides: TGTGCCAGCAGTATTGTGGCTGCGAACACTGAAGCTTTCTTT. Residues: CASSIVAANTEAFF. The chain uses TRBV27 and TRBJ1-1; D gene unclear. The germline CDR1 and CDR2 sequences are MNHEY and SMNVEV (reference sequence). The CDR3 runs to 14 residues. V was shortened by 5 bases and J by 1 base, with 11 bases between the two germline ends.

The chain carries TRBV23-1 and TRBJ2-4, with 9 positions matching TRBD1. TRBV23-1 is an ORF for which the function is uncertain. V shed 5 bases, J shed 4 bases, and the junction held 3 bases outside the gene matches. The CDR3 spans 14 residues. CDR3: CASSTGTGKNIQYF. CDR3 nucleotide sequence: TGCGCCAGCAGTACCGGGACAGGGAAAAACATTCAGTACTTC.

The V and J genes are TRBV19 and TRBJ1-3; a weak D match, TRBD1 (6 bases). CDR1 LNHDA and CDR2 SQIVND come from the germline V gene (reference sequence). The CDR3 runs to 15 residues. V dropped 3 bases and J dropped 2 bases, with 11 bases sitting between them. This chain's CDR3 is CASSILGGPGNTIYF. The CDR3 DNA follows: TGTGCCAGTAGTATTCTGGGGGGGCCTGGAAACACCATATATTTT.

The chain is built from TRBV10-2 and TRBJ2-7; D ambiguous. The V end was cut by 2 bases, the J end by 6 bases, with 8 bases between. Germline V gene sequence: CDR1 WSHSY, CDR2 SAAADI. The CDR3 covers 12 residues. The CDR3 spells CASSEGVFEQYF. Written as DNA, the CDR3 is TGCGCCAGCAGTGAGGGAGTGTTCGAGCAGTACTTC.

The rearrangement uses TRBV7-3 and TRBJ1-2, with 8 bases fitting TRBD1. CDR3 size: 12 residues. Germline CDR1 SGHTA, CDR2 FQGTGA. V trimming: 5 bases; J trimming: 8 bases; junction bases outside the gene matches: 4. As DNA, the CDR3 is TGTGCCAGCAGCCAGACAGGGGACGGCTACACCTTC. The encoded protein is CASSQTGDGYTF.

This chain joins TRBV3-1 (or the pseudogene TRBV3-2) and TRBJ1-6, with 8 bases aligning to TRBD1. Trimming took 1 base from V and 10 from J; bases not matched to a gene: 9. The CDR3 extends over 16 amino acids. The germline V gene has CDR1 LGHDT and CDR2 YNNKEL (reference sequence). CDR3 sequence (DNA): TGTGCCAGCAGCCAAGTGGGGACAGGAGATTTATCACCCCTCCACTTT. This sequence encodes CASSQVGTGDLSPLHF.

The chain couples TRBV7-9 to TRBJ1-2, with 7 bases identical to TRBD1. The CDR3 contains 14 residues. Per germline, CDR1 SEHNR and CDR2 FQNEAQ (reference sequence). After removal of 1 base from V and 3 bases from J, the junction contained 2 bases not matched to a gene. CDR3 protein: CASSLGQGDYGYTF. The CDR3, as DNA: TGTGCCAGCAGCTTAGGACAGGGTGACTATGGCTACACCTTC. Full variable domain (rest looked up from reference TRBV7-9 and TRBJ1-2): DTGVSQNPRHKITKRGQNVTFRCDPISEHNRLYWYRQTLGQGPEFLTYFQNEAQLEKSRLLSDRFSAERPKGSFSTLEIQRTEQGDSAMYLCASSLGQGDYGYTFGSGTRLTVV.

The chain is built from TRBV5-1 and TRBJ2-1, with D maybe TRBD2 (5 bases). The germline V and J ends were trimmed by 6 bases and 8 bases, with 12 bases remaining between them. The germline V gene has CDR1 SGHRS and CDR2 YFSETQ. The CDR3 has 12 amino acids. This CDR3 reads CASTQGLHEQFF. The CDR3 DNA sequence: TGCGCCAGCACTCAAGGACTCCATGAGCAGTTCTTC. Together with reference TRBV5-1 and TRBJ2-1, the CDR3 gives the full variable domain: KAGVTQTPRYLIKTRGQQVTLSCSPISGHRSVSWYQQTPGQGLQFLFEYFSETQRNKGNFPGRFSGRQFSNSRSEMNVSTLELGDSALYLCASTQGLHEQFFGPGTRLTVL.

The V and J genes are TRBV10-1 and TRBJ2-7; a weak D match, TRBD2 (5 bases). Germline V CDR1 and CDR2: WNHNN, SYGVQD (reference sequence). There are 15 residues in the CDR3. Trimming stripped 0 bases from V and 3 bases from J, with 12 bases between. Written as DNA, the CDR3 is TGCGCCAGCAGTGAGTCTACGACTACCGTCTACGAGCAGTACTTC. Protein: CASSESTTTVYEQYF.

The gene calls are TRBV4-1 and TRBJ2-5; D possibly corresponds to TRBD2 (6 bases). V dropped 4 bases and J dropped 3 bases, with 9 bases sitting between them. This CDR3 spans 13 amino acids. From germline, CDR1 is MGHRA and CDR2 YSYEKL. CDR3 sequence: CASSRWREETQYF. The CDR3 coding sequence is TGCGCCAGCAGCCGTTGGAGGGAAGAGACCCAGTACTTC.

This clone has more than one count but fewer than ten. The CDR3 protein is CSVEVPGGLPNYGYTF. CDR3 DNA sequence: TGCAGCGTTGAAGTCCCAGGGGGGCTACCTAACTATGGCTACACCTTC. The V and J genes are TRBV29-1 and TRBJ1-2; 7 bases agree with TRBD1. The V segment lost 1 base and the J segment 0 bases; nucleotides outside the gene matches: 8. The CDR3 consists of 16 residues. The germline CDR1 and CDR2 sequences are SQVTM and ANQGSEA.

Turning to this clone: A read error is possible here, since a much larger clone lies one base away. The chain joins TRBV12-3 or TRBV12-4 to TRBJ2-7; TRBD1 matches 9 bases. V was clipped by 6 bases and J by 5 bases; unmatched bases: 5. This CDR3 is 13 amino acids long. The CDR3 bases are TGTGCCAGCAGCTCGACAGGGGGTAACGAGCAGTACTTC. Encoded protein: CASSSTGGNEQYF.

This sequence joins TRBV6-6 and TRBJ1-1; TRBD1 might be the D (6 bases). In germline, CDR1 is MNHNY, CDR2 SVGAGI (reference sequence). The V gene lost 5 bases and the J gene lost 5 bases, with 9 bases spanning the gap. The length of the CDR3 is 12 residues. As DNA, the CDR3 is TGTGCCAGCAGTCCCCAGGGGACTGAAGCTTTCTTT. This codes for CASSPQGTEAFF.

The V gene is TRBV13, the J gene TRBJ2-6, with TRBD1 identical over 7 bases. Germline values: CDR1 PRHDT, CDR2 FYEKMQ (reference sequence). This CDR3 has 15 amino acids. V gave up 5 bases and J gave up 2 bases; unmatched junction bases: 3. The CDR3 DNA reads as TGTGCCAGCAGCCCCGACAGGGCTGGGGCCAACGTCCTGACTTTC. This encodes CASSPDRAGANVLTF.

This clone has a handful of counts. This chain joins TRBV5-1 and TRBJ1-2, with D hard to call. This CDR3 has 12 residues. The V and J ends lost 0 bases and 8 bases respectively, with 8 bases between them. The germline CDR1 and CDR2 sequences are SGHRS and YFSETQ. The CDR3 sequence: CASSLDVRGYTF. DNA for the CDR3: TGCGCCAGCAGCTTGGATGTTAGAGGCTACACCTTC. The whole variable domain, filled in from reference TRBV5-1 and TRBJ1-2, reads KAGVTQTPRYLIKTRGQQVTLSCSPISGHRSVSWYQQTPGQGLQFLFEYFSETQRNKGNFPGRFSGRQFSNSRSEMNVSTLELGDSALYLCASSLDVRGYTFGSGTRLTVV.

The chain recombines TRBV18 with TRBJ1-2; D is possibly TRBD1 (6 bases). The V end lost 6 bases, the J end lost 6 bases, and 23 bases lay between the germline ends. Germline V gene data show CDR1 as KGHSH and CDR2 as LQKENI. The CDR3 has 16 residues. The CDR3, as DNA: TGTGCCAGCTCCTTCAAGGGCGGGGGCACGACCAATGGCTACACCTTC. Residues: CASSFKGGGTTNGYTF.

The chain couples TRBV19 to TRBJ2-3; TRBD1 is a possible D gene (5 bases). Germline V lookup: CDR1 LNHDA, CDR2 SQIVND (reference sequence). This CDR3 region has 13 residues. The V end was cut by 0 bases, the J end by 6 bases, with 7 bases between. The CDR3: CASSIEGVDTQYF. The CDR3 nucleotides read TGTGCCAGTAGTATAGAAGGGGTTGATACGCAGTATTTT.

The rearrangement joins TRBV27 to TRBJ2-1, with 13 bases lining up with TRBD2. Trimming removed 3 bases from V and 7 bases from J; junction bases left unmatched: 3. CDR3 length: 15 residues. Germline assignment: CDR1 MNHEY and CDR2 SMNVEV (reference sequence). The CDR3 DNA is TGTGCCAGCAGTTTCGGGACTAGCGGGAAAAATGAGCAGTTCTTC. Translating gives CASSFGTSGKNEQFF.